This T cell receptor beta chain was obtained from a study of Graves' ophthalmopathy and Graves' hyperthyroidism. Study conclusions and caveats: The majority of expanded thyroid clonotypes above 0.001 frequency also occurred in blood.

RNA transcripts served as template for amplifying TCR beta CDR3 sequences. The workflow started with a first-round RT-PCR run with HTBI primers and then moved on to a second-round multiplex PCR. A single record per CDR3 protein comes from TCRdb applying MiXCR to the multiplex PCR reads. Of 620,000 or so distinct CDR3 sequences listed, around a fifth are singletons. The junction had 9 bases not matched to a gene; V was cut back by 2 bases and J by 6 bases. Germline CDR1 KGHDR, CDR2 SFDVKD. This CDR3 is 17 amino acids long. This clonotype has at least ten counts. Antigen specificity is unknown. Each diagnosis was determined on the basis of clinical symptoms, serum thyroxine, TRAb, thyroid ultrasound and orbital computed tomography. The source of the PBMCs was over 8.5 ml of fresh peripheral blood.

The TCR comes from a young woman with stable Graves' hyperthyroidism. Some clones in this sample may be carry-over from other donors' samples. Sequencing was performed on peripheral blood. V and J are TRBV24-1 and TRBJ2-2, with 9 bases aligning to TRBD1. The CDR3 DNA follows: TGTGCCACCAGTGATTATACAGGGGGCCAAGTGGCCGGGGAGCTGTTTTTT. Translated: CATSDYTGGQVAGELFF.